A selection of T cell receptor beta chains follows, all from one sample in a study of T cell responses to AZD1222 COVID-19 vaccine. Some clones are missing from TCRdb's copy, which holds only in-frame ones; the method was immunoSEQ multiplex PCR. The table lists around 87,000 clones, around 90% of them singletons. The specimen was peripheral blood, collected on day 0 of AZD1222 vaccination. The source is an adult in good health. Both conserved end residues are part of each CDR3. D genes are given only for firm matches. Only part of the rows carry a size: once, few, many, or a class if the clone is expanded.

V: TRBV19
size: .
J: TRBJ1-1
D: .
length: 14
DNA: TGTGCCAGTAGTATCCAGTTGCGGGACACTGAAGCTTTCTTT
CDR3: CASSIQLRDTEAFF

V: TRBV19
size: .
J: TRBJ1-2
D: .
length: 14
DNA: TGTGCCAGTAGTAGAGACTCCTCGGGAGGTGGCTACACCTTC
CDR3: CASSRDSSGGGYTF

V: TRBV28
size: .
J: TRBJ1-5
D: .
length: 16
DNA: TGTGCCAGCAGTTTACGAAACGGATATAGCAATCAGCCCCAGCATTTT
CDR3: CASSLRNGYSNQPQHF

V: TRBV18
size: .
J: TRBJ1-2
D: TRBD1
length: 13
DNA: TGTGCCAGCTCACCACGGGACAGATCAGGCTACACCTTC
CDR3: CASSPRDRSGYTF

V: TRBV21-1
size: .
J: TRBJ2-3
D: .
length: 14
DNA: TGTGCCAGCACCAAGAAAGAGGGCACAGATACGCAGTATTTT
CDR3: CASTKKEGTDTQYF

V: TRBV9
size: .
J: TRBJ1-1
D: .
length: 13
DNA: TGTGCCAGCAGCGTGGCAGCAAACACTGAAGCTTTCTTT
CDR3: CASSVAANTEAFF

V: TRBV6-2/TRBV6-3
size: .
J: TRBJ1-1
D: .
length: 15
DNA: TGTGCCAGCAGTTACTCGAGGCAGATGAACACTGAAGCTTTCTTT
CDR3: CASSYSRQMNTEAFF

V: TRBV19
size: .
J: TRBJ2-3
D: .
length: 16
DNA: TGTGCCAGTAGTCCTCTCCTCAAGACAGCAACAGATACGCAGTATTTT
CDR3: CASSPLLKTATDTQYF

V: TRBV6-5
size: .
J: TRBJ2-3
D: .
length: 15
DNA: TGTGCCAGCAGACCTAGACAGAAAAGCACAGATACGCAGTATTTT
CDR3: CASRPRQKSTDTQYF

V: TRBV18
size: .
J: TRBJ1-4
D: TRBD1
length: 15
DNA: TGTGCCAGCTCACCTTTCCCGGACAGGGAGGAAAAACTGTTTTTT
CDR3: CASSPFPDREEKLFF

V: TRBV7-9
size: .
J: TRBJ2-5
D: .
length: 14
DNA: TGTGCCAGCAGCCTCTCCGGGACGATCGAGACCCAGTACTTC
CDR3: CASSLSGTIETQYF

V: TRBV6-6
size: .
J: TRBJ1-5
D: .
length: 15
DNA: TGTGCCAGCAGTGATAAAGGCAGGGAGAATCAGCCCCAGCATTTT
CDR3: CASSDKGRENQPQHF

V: TRBV27
size: .
J: TRBJ2-1
D: .
length: 16
DNA: TGTGCCAGCAGTACCTACCGGGACGGGTTTAGCAATGAGCAGTTCTTC
CDR3: CASSTYRDGFSNEQFF

V: TRBV7-9
size: few
J: TRBJ2-7
D: TRBD1
length: 14
DNA: TGTGCCAGCAGCCCCCGACAGGGGCAATACGAGCAGTACTTC
CDR3: CASSPRQGQYEQYF

V: TRBV25-1
size: .
J: TRBJ2-2
D: .
length: 16
DNA: TGTGCCAGCAGTGGTTTTGGGGGCGCGAACACCGGGGAGCTGTTTTTT
CDR3: CASSGFGGANTGELFF

V: TRBV5-1
size: .
J: TRBJ1-5
D: .
length: 13
DNA: TGCGCCAGCAGCAAGGAGGTCGATCAGCCCCAGCATTTT
CDR3: CASSKEVDQPQHF

V: TRBV19
size: .
J: TRBJ2-3
D: .
length: 13
DNA: TGTGCCAGCAGGGGATTTTTCGGTGATACGCAGTATTTT
CDR3: CASRGFFGDTQYF

V: TRBV18
size: .
J: TRBJ1-2
D: .
length: 13
DNA: TGTGCCAGCTCACCAGGCGAAGAAAATGGCTACACCTTC
CDR3: CASSPGEENGYTF

V: TRBV18
size: few
J: TRBJ1-2
D: .
length: 12
DNA: TGTGCCAGCTCTACCGAATGGGAAGGCTACACCTTC
CDR3: CASSTEWEGYTF

V: TRBV19
size: once
J: TRBJ2-1
D: .
length: 15
DNA: TGTGCCACCCTCCCGACGGGGCAGTTCGCCAATGAGCAGTTCTTC
CDR3: CATLPTGQFANEQFF

V: TRBV29-1
size: .
J: TRBJ2-7
D: .
length: 12
DNA: TGCAGCGTTGAAGATGGGGCCCGGACGCGGTACTTC
CDR3: CSVEDGARTRYF

V: TRBV4-2
size: .
J: TRBJ1-4
D: TRBD1
length: 16
DNA: TGTGCCAGCAGCCAAGATTGGGGCAGGGGGGAGGAAAAACTGTTTTTT
CDR3: CASSQDWGRGEEKLFF

V: TRBV3-1/TRBV3-2
size: .
J: TRBJ1-1
D: TRBD1
length: 16
DNA: TGTGCCAGCAGCCGCCCTCCCGGGACAGCTGGGAGTGAAGCTTTCTTT
CDR3: CASSRPPGTAGSEAFF

V: TRBV18
size: .
J: TRBJ1-2
D: TRBD1
length: 15
DNA: TGTGCCAGCTCACCGGTCGCAGGGGGATACTATGGCTACACCTTC
CDR3: CASSPVAGGYYGYTF

V: TRBV5-1
size: .
J: TRBJ1-5
D: .
length: 16
DNA: TGCGCCAGCAGCTTGGGGGGCAGGGATTCGAATCAGCCCCAGCATTTT
CDR3: CASSLGGRDSNQPQHF

V: TRBV7-3
size: .
J: TRBJ2-2
D: .
length: 16
DNA: TGTGCCAGCAGCTCCTTCGGGGGCCCGAACACCGGGGAGCTGTTTTTT
CDR3: CASSSFGGPNTGELFF

V: TRBV18
size: .
J: TRBJ1-1
D: .
length: 16
DNA: TGTGCCAGCTCTTCACCTAACCGGGCGGGTGGGACTGAAGCTTTCTTT
CDR3: CASSSPNRAGGTEAFF

V: TRBV29-1
size: .
J: TRBJ2-1
D: TRBD1
length: 15
DNA: TGCAGCGTTGGGCTAGAGGGGGCCGCGTTCGATGAGCAGTTCTTC
CDR3: CSVGLEGAAFDEQFF

V: TRBV18
size: .
J: TRBJ1-1
D: .
length: 12
DNA: TGTGCCAGCTCGACAGGGAACACTGAAGCTTTCTTT
CDR3: CASSTGNTEAFF

V: TRBV12-3/TRBV12-4
size: .
J: TRBJ1-3
D: TRBD1
length: 13
DNA: TGTGCCAGCGTACAGGGGGCTGGAAACACCATATATTTT
CDR3: CASVQGAGNTIYF

V: TRBV29-1
size: .
J: TRBJ1-5
D: TRBD1
length: 14
DNA: TGCAGCGTTGCACAGGGGGCAATAAATCAGCCCCAGCATTTT
CDR3: CSVAQGAINQPQHF

V: TRBV29-1
size: .
J: TRBJ2-5
D: .
length: 13
DNA: TGCAGCGTTGAAGTCCGGTGGGGGGAGACCCAGTACTTC
CDR3: CSVEVRWGETQYF

V: TRBV7-3
size: once
J: TRBJ1-2
D: TRBD1
length: 13
DNA: TGTGCCAGCAGCCGGGACAGTAACTATGGCTACACCTTC
CDR3: CASSRDSNYGYTF

V: TRBV19
size: .
J: TRBJ1-5
D: .
length: 15
DNA: TGTGCCAGTAGTATTGGGGGGCTGGGAGCTCAGCCCCAGCATTTT
CDR3: CASSIGGLGAQPQHF

V: TRBV7-3
size: .
J: TRBJ2-5
D: .
length: 13
DNA: TGTGCCAGCAGCCCAAGACGGGGGGAGACCCAGTACTTC
CDR3: CASSPRRGETQYF

V: TRBV19
size: .
J: TRBJ1-1
D: .
length: 15
DNA: TGTGCCAGTAGTTCCTCCGGGACTGTGAACACTGAAGCTTTCTTT
CDR3: CASSSSGTVNTEAFF

V: TRBV19
size: .
J: TRBJ2-1
D: TRBD2
length: 13
DNA: TGTGCCAGTAGTCGGGGGGCCTACAATGAGCAGTTCTTC
CDR3: CASSRGAYNEQFF

V: TRBV19
size: .
J: TRBJ1-5
D: TRBD1
length: 13
DNA: TGTGCCATCTCCTCTGACAGGGATCAGCCCCAGCATTTT
CDR3: CAISSDRDQPQHF

V: TRBV2
size: .
J: TRBJ1-5
D: .
length: 14
DNA: TGTGCCAGCAACAGGGTGGATAGCAATCAGCCCCAGCATTTT
CDR3: CASNRVDSNQPQHF

V: TRBV6-2/TRBV6-3
size: .
J: TRBJ1-6
D: .
length: 16
DNA: TGTGCCAGCAGCCCTGGCGGGAGGAGGATAAATTCACCCCTCCACTTT
CDR3: CASSPGGRRINSPLHF

V: TRBV14
size: .
J: TRBJ2-3
D: .
length: 19
DNA: TGTGCCAGCAGCCATCATACTAGGGTCCGAGATACTAGCACAGATACGCAGTATTTT
CDR3: CASSHHTRVRDTSTDTQYF

V: TRBV7-8
size: .
J: TRBJ1-3
D: TRBD1
length: 17
DNA: TGTGCCAGCAGTCACACAGGGGGGACACTCTCTGGAAACACCATATATTTT
CDR3: CASSHTGGTLSGNTIYF

V: TRBV6-2/TRBV6-3
size: .
J: TRBJ2-7
D: .
length: 14
DNA: TGTGCCAGCAGCCTCTCCGGGTCCACCTACGAGCAGTACTTC
CDR3: CASSLSGSTYEQYF

V: TRBV7-2
size: .
J: TRBJ1-1
D: .
length: 13
DNA: TGTGCCAGCATGGGGCTGAGGGCAACTGAAGCTTTCTTT
CDR3: CASMGLRATEAFF

V: TRBV28
size: .
J: TRBJ1-5
D: TRBD1
length: 16
DNA: TGTGCCAGCAATCTTAGGACAGGATGGATCAATCAGCCCCAGCATTTT
CDR3: CASNLRTGWINQPQHF

V: TRBV4-2
size: .
J: TRBJ1-2
D: TRBD1
length: 15
DNA: TGTGCCAGCAGCCAAGATGTGACAGGGATCTATGGCTACACCTTC
CDR3: CASSQDVTGIYGYTF

V: TRBV18
size: .
J: TRBJ1-1
D: .
length: 15
DNA: TGTGCCAGCTCACCACCGTCGGGTGAGAACACTGAAGCTTTCTTT
CDR3: CASSPPSGENTEAFF

V: TRBV2
size: once
J: TRBJ1-2
D: TRBD1
length: 15
DNA: TGTGCCAGCAGCAAAAGAGGGGGACAGGGCGATGGCTACACCTTC
CDR3: CASSKRGGQGDGYTF

V: TRBV6-6
size: few
J: TRBJ1-3
D: .
length: 13
DNA: TGTGCCAGCAGTACCGGCTCTGGAAACACCATATATTTT
CDR3: CASSTGSGNTIYF

V: TRBV6-2/TRBV6-3
size: .
J: TRBJ1-5
D: .
length: 15
DNA: TGTGCCAGCAGTTATTTTCAACGATCCGATCAGCCCCAGCATTTT
CDR3: CASSYFQRSDQPQHF

V: TRBV6-5
size: once
J: TRBJ1-3
D: .
length: 15
DNA: TGTGCCAGCAGTTACTCTAGGGGTTCTGGAAACACCATATATTTT
CDR3: CASSYSRGSGNTIYF

V: TRBV7-2
size: .
J: TRBJ2-7
D: .
length: 13
DNA: TGTGCCAGCGGGGCAGTGGTGGGCTACGAGCAGTACTTC
CDR3: CASGAVVGYEQYF

V: TRBV12-3/TRBV12-4
size: .
J: TRBJ2-3
D: .
length: 12
DNA: TGTGCCAGCAGCCACCCCGGGGATACGCAGTATTTT
CDR3: CASSHPGDTQYF

V: TRBV2
size: .
J: TRBJ1-1
D: .
length: 14
DNA: TGTGCCAGCAGACAAGGACAATTGAGGCCTGAAGCTTTCTTT
CDR3: CASRQGQLRPEAFF

V: TRBV6-5
size: .
J: TRBJ1-1
D: .
length: 14
DNA: TGTGCCAGCAGTTCCCCGTCGGGGGGCACTGAAGCTTTCTTT
CDR3: CASSSPSGGTEAFF